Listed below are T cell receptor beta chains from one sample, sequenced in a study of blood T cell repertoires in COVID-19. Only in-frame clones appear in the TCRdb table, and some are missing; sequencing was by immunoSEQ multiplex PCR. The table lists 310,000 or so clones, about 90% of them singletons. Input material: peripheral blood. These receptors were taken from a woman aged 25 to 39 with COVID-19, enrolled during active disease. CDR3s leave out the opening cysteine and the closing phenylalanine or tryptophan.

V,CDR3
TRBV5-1,ASSFSRGNEQF
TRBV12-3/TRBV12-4,ASTTGNQPQH
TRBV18,ASSPEGYREQY
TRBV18,ASSSIGGSTGELF
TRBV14,ASSQEGVTGSYEQY
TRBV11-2,ASSFQLGLLKYEQY
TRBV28,ASNHFRTGSVTDTQY
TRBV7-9,ASSLEQGPRSPLH
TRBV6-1,ASSEWRGNEQY
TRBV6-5,ASSYSITGGRETQY
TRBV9,ASSVDGGSSGNEQF
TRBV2,ASRGTGSGEQY
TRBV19,ASSTLAGSLYEQY
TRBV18,ASRGSTQLTDTQY
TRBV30,AWAGQPYGYT
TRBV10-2,ASERTGTGYGYT